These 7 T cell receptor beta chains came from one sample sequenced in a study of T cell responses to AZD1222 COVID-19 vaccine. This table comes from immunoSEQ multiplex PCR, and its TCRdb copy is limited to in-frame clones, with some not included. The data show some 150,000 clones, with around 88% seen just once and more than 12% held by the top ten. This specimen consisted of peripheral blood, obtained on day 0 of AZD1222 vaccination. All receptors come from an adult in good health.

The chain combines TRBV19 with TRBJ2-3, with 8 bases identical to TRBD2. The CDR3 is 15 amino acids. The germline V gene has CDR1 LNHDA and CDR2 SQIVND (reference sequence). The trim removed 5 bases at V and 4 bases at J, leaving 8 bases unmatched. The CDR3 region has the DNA TGTGCCAGTAGTTACTCACCGGGGGGGCCAGATACGCAGTATTTT. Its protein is CASSYSPGGPDTQYF.

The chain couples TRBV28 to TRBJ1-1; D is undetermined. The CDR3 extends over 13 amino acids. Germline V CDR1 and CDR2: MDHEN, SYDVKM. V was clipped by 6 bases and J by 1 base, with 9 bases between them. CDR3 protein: CASSQPRNTEAFF. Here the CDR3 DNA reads TGTGCCAGCAGCCAGCCTAGGAACACTGAAGCTTTCTTT.

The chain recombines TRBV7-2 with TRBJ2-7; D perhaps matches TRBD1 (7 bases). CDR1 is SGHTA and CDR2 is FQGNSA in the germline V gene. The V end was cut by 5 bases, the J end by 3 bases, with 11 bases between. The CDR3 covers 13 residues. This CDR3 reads CASSPGGIYEQYF. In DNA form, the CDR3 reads TGTGCCAGCAGCCCAGGGGGGATCTACGAGCAGTACTTC.

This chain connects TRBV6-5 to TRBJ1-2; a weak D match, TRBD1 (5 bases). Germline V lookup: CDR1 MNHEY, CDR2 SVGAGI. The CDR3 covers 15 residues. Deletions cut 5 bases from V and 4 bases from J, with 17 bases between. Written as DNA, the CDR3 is TGTGCCAGCAGTCGCGGGGGGAACTTGGGCTATGGCTACACCTTC. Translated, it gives CASSRGGNLGYGYTF.

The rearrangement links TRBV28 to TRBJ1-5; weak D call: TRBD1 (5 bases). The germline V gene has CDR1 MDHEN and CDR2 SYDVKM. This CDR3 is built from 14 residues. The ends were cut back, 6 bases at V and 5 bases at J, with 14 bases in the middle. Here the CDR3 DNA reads TGTGCCAGCAGACAAGGACACATCGATCAGCCCCAGCATTTT. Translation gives CASRQGHIDQPQHF.

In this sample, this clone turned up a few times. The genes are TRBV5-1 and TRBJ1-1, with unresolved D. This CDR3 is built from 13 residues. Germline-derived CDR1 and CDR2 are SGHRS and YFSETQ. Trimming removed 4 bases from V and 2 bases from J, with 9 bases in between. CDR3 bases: TGCGCCAGCAGCCGAGTCACAAACACTGAAGCTTTCTTT. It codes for CASSRVTNTEAFF.

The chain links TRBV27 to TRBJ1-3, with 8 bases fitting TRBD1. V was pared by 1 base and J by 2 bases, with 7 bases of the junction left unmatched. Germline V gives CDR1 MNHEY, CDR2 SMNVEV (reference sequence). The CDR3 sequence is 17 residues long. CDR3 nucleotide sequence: TGTGCCAGCAGTTTATTCTATGGACAGGGCGCTGGAAACACCATATATTTT. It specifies CASSLFYGQGAGNTIYF.